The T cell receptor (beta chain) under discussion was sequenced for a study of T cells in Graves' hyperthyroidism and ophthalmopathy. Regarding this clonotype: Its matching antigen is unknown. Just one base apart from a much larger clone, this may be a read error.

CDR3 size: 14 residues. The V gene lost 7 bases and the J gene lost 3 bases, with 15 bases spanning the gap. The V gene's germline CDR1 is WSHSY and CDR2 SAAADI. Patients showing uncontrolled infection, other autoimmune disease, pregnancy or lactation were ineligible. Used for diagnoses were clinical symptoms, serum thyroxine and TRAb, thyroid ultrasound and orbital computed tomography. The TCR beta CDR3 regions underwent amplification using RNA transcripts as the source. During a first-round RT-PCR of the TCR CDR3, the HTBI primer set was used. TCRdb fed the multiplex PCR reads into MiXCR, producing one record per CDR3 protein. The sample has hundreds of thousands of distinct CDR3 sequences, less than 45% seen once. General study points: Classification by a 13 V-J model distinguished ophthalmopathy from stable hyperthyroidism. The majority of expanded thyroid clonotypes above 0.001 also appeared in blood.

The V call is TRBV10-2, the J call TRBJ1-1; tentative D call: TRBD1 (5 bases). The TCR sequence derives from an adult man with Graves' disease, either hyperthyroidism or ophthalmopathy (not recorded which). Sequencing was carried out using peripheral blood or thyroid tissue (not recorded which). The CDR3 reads CASKEGRDDTEAFF. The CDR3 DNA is TGCGCCAGCAAGGAAGGCAGGGACGACACTGAAGCTTTCTTT.